This T cell receptor beta chain was found in a study of blood T cell repertoires in COVID-19. Study-wide context: Sites in the United States, Italy and Spain provided acute and convalescent COVID-19 samples. PBMCs, B-cell-depleted T cells, or T cells were the source of the cDNA or gDNA that made up the material.

Profiled with immunoSEQ multiplex PCR; TCRdb holds only in-frame clones, not every one. This table has 45,000 to 50,000 clones, less than 90% appearing once. V lost 1 base and J lost 2; bases outside the gene matches: 2. This CDR3 region has 16 residues. Germline V gene lookup returns CDR1 MGHRA and CDR2 YSYEKL. The sequence derives from a human donor in a cohort sampled during active COVID-19. Sequenced: peripheral blood. The chain links TRBV4-1 to TRBJ2-7; 13 nucleotides line up with TRBD2. CDR3 DNA sequence: TGCGCCAGCAGCCAAGGGACTAGCGGGGGTACCTACGAGCAGTACTTC. Protein sequence: CASSQGTSGGTYEQYF.